This TCR beta chain was found in a study of blood T cell repertoires in COVID-19. Study details: The United States, Italy and Spain were the sources of the acute and convalescent COVID-19 samples. PBMCs, B-cell-depleted T cells, or T cells provided the cDNA or gDNA that made up the material.

The CDR3 totals 16 residues. Germline loops: CDR1 SGHTA, CDR2 FQGNSA. V was pared by 1 base and J by 1 base, with 11 bases between. In the original workflow: Nucleated cell number was recorded as an estimate derived from reference gene primer amplification. Sequencing was performed with immunoSEQ multiplex PCR; in TCRdb, only in-frame clones are kept and a portion is missing. That table gives V, J and clone size, and the DNA gave D and trimming. The sample yields some 200,000 clones, around 80% seen once. Sequenced material: peripheral blood. This clonotype was obtained from a woman in her 70s with acute or convalescent COVID-19. V usage is TRBV7-2 and J usage is TRBJ2-1; weak D call: TRBD2 (6 bases). The CDR3 region has the DNA TGTGCCAGCAGCTTAGGACCCGGGGGTTCCTACAATGAGCAGTTCTTC. This codes for CASSLGPGGSYNEQFF.